Sequencing of this T cell receptor beta chain was carried out in a study of control samples from healthy donors and cancer patients. The data were produced by immunoSEQ multiplex PCR, yet TCRdb's version contains in-frame clones alone and is incomplete. The sample lists approximately 220,000 clones, just under 95% occurring once. This CDR3 comprises 17 residues. The V end lost 0 bases, the J end lost 0 bases, and 14 bases lay between the germline ends. Germline CDR1 and CDR2: SGHVS and FNYEAQ. The chain combines TRBV7-6 with TRBJ1-1; D ambiguous. The sequence derives from a man aged 45-65 years in good health. Sequencing used blood. The CDR3 sequence: CASSLAYRSVMNTEAFF. In nucleotides, the CDR3 is TGTGCCAGCAGCTTAGCATATAGGAGTGTCATGAACACTGAAGCTTTCTTT.